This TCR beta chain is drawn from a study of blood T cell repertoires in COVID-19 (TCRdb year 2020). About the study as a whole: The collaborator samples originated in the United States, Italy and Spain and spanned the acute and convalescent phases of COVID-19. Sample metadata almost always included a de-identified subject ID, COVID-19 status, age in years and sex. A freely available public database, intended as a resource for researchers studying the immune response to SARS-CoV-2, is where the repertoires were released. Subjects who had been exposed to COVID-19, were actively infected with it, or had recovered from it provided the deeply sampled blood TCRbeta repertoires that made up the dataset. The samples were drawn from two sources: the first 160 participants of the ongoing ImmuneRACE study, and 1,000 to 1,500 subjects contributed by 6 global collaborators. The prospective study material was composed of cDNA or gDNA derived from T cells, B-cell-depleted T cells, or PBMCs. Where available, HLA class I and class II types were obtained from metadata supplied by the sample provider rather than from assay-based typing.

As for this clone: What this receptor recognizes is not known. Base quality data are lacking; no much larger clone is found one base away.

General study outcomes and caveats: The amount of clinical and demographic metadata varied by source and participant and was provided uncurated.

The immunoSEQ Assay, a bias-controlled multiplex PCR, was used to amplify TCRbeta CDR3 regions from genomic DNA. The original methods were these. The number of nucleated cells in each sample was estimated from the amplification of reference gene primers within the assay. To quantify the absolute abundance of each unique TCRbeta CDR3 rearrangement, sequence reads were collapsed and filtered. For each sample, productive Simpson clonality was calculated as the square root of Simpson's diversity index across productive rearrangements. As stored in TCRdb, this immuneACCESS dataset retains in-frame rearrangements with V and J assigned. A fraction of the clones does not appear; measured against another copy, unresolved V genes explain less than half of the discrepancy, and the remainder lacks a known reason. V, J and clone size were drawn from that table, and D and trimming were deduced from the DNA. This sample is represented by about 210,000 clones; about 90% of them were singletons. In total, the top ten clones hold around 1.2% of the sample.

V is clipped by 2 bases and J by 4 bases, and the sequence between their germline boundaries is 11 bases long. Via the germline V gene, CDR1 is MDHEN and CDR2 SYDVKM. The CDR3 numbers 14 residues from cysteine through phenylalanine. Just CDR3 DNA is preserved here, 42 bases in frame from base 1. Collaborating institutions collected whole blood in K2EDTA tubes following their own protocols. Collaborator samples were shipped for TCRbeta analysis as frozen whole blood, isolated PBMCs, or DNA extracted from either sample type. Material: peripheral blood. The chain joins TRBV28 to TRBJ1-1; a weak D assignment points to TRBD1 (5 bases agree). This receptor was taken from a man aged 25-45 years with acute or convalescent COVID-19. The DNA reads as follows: TGTGCCAGCAGTTTAGGGGGGTCGAGCACTGAAGCTTTCTTT. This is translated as CASSLGGSSTEAFF.